This T cell receptor beta chain was captured by sequencing in a study of blood T cell repertoires in COVID-19. Overall study: Acute and convalescent COVID-19 samples came from the United States, Italy and Spain. T cells, B-cell-depleted T cells, or PBMCs provided the cDNA or gDNA that served as material.

The protocol was immunoSEQ multiplex PCR, while the TCRdb copy is restricted to in-frame clones and leaves out a portion. The sample includes approximately 190,000 clones, roughly 84% of them seen just once. V was trimmed by 4 bases and J by 5 bases, leaving 10 bases between them. This CDR3 is 13 amino acids long. From germline, CDR1 is KGHDR and CDR2 SFDVKD. The receptor was isolated from a human donor in a cohort sampled during active COVID-19. The genes are TRBV24-1 and TRBJ1-2; D is possibly TRBD1 (5 bases). Sequenced material: peripheral blood. The CDR3 is CATSEEGVYGYTF. The CDR3, as DNA: TGTGCCACCAGTGAAGAAGGGGTGTATGGCTACACCTTC.